This is a list of T cell receptor beta chains from one sample in a study of OX40 agonist ivuxolimab in advanced cancers. Repertoires were generated with immunoSEQ multiplex PCR, while TCRdb's copy carries only in-frame clones and drops some. Of 45,000 to 50,000 clones listed, around 74% were seen once; the top ten hold about 2.1%. This material consisted of CD4+ or CD8+ T cells sorted from blood, taken in a trial of the OX40 agonist ivuxolimab. These receptors all stem from an adult with an advanced solid tumor such as melanoma, head and neck, liver or kidney cancer. The CDR3 runs from the conserved cysteine through the conserved F or W. D genes are given only for firm matches. A clone size is listed for some rows: how often the clone was seen (once, few, many), or a class if it is expanded.

d_gene	abundance	v_gene	j_gene	CDR3aa	CDR3nt
-	-	TRBV6-1	TRBJ2-3	CASSEGQGRDTQYF	TGTGCCAGCAGTGAAGGGCAGGGGAGAGATACGCAGTATTTT
-	-	TRBV25-1	TRBJ2-7	CASSAILYEQYF	TGTGCCAGCAGTGCAATTCTCTACGAGCAGTACTTC
-	-	TRBV27	TRBJ2-2	CASQEPNTGELFF	TGTGCCAGCCAAGAGCCGAACACCGGGGAGCTGTTTTTT
-	-	TRBV6-5	TRBJ1-6	CASTTGRRSPLHF	TGTGCCAGCACAACAGGGAGGAGGTCACCCCTCCACTTT
TRBD2	-	TRBV29-1	TRBJ2-4	CSVEDPSGGPSGAKNIQYF	TGCAGCGTTGAAGATCCTAGCGGGGGGCCCTCCGGAGCCAAAAACATTCAGTACTTC
TRBD2	few	TRBV2	TRBJ2-7	CASAPRGVFSYEQYF	TGTGCCAGCGCCCCCCGGGGGGTCTTCTCCTACGAGCAGTACTTC
-	-	TRBV19	TRBJ1-5	CASAKRGPRGNQPQHF	TGTGCCAGTGCCAAGCGGGGGCCGCGTGGCAATCAGCCCCAGCATTTT
-	-	TRBV7-2	TRBJ1-5	CASSLDQRAPQHF	TGTGCCAGCAGCTTAGATCAGAGGGCCCCCCAGCATTTT
-	-	TRBV6-6	TRBJ2-7	CASTGTSRGYEQYF	TGTGCCAGCACCGGGACGTCCCGGGGGTACGAGCAGTACTTC
TRBD2	-	TRBV5-6	TRBJ2-7	CASSLRAGGRSEQYF	TGTGCCAGCAGCTTGAGAGCGGGGGGGCGGAGCGAGCAGTACTTC
-	-	TRBV5-8	TRBJ1-4	CASSDGRATNEKLFF	TGTGCCAGCAGCGACGGACGCGCAACTAATGAAAAACTGTTTTTT
TRBD2	-	TRBV11-2	TRBJ2-5	CASTTSGGRTQYF	TGTGCCAGCACCACTAGCGGGGGGAGGACCCAGTACTTC
-	-	TRBV28	TRBJ1-2	CASSFGGIYGYTF	TGTGCCAGCAGTTTTGGGGGGATCTATGGCTACACCTTC
TRBD1	-	TRBV6-1	TRBJ1-1	CASSDGTANTEAFF	TGTGCCAGCAGTGACGGGACAGCGAACACTGAAGCTTTCTTT
TRBD1	-	TRBV28	TRBJ1-2	CASNQGAGGVYTF	TGTGCCAGCAACCAGGGGGCAGGGGGCGTCTACACCTTC
TRBD1	-	TRBV10-1	TRBJ2-3	CASNRGEGDTQYF	TGCGCCAGCAACAGGGGAGAGGGAGATACGCAGTATTTT
TRBD2	few	TRBV5-1	TRBJ2-7	CASSAGTSGGAREQYF	TGCGCCAGCAGCGCTGGAACTAGCGGGGGGGCTCGGGAGCAGTACTTC
-	-	TRBV30	TRBJ2-5	CAWNPGELRTQYF	TGTGCCTGGAACCCGGGGGAGCTTAGGACCCAGTACTTC
-	-	TRBV29-1	TRBJ1-1	CSVVDFPEAFF	TGCAGCGTTGTTGATTTTCCTGAAGCTTTCTTT
-	-	TRBV28	TRBJ2-1	CASEKPESSYNEQFF	TGTGCCAGCGAGAAGCCGGAGAGCTCCTACAATGAGCAGTTCTTC
-	-	TRBV9	TRBJ2-5	CASSVTQGGETQYF	TGTGCCAGCAGCGTAACGCAGGGTGGCGAGACCCAGTACTTC
-	-	TRBV10-3	TRBJ2-2	CAISEGPSLDTGELFF	TGTGCCATCAGTGAAGGTCCATCGTTGGACACCGGGGAGCTGTTTTTT
-	-	TRBV4-3	TRBJ1-6	CASSQEIGRALHF	TGCGCCAGCAGCCAAGAAATTGGCAGGGCCCTCCACTTT
-	-	TRBV6-5	TRBJ1-4	CASSYSGPTSGEKLFF	TGTGCCAGCAGTTACTCAGGACCCACCTCGGGTGAAAAACTGTTTTTT
-	-	TRBV9	TRBJ2-3	CASSVDPSHTDTQYF	TGTGCCAGCAGCGTAGACCCCTCTCACACAGATACGCAGTATTTT
-	once	TRBV4-3	TRBJ1-4	CASSQGVGEKLFF	TGCGCCAGCAGCCAAGGAGTGGGTGAAAAACTGTTTTTT
TRBD2	-	TRBV6-5	TRBJ2-3	CASSWTRVTDTQYF	TGTGCCAGCAGTTGGACTAGGGTCACAGATACGCAGTATTTT
TRBD1	-	TRBV7-2	TRBJ2-5	CASSFDRGVGYF	TGTGCCAGCAGCTTTGACAGGGGAGTTGGTTACTTC
-	once	TRBV7-2	TRBJ1-1	CASSLQTRDTEAFF	TGTGCCAGCAGCCTCCAAACCAGGGACACTGAAGCTTTCTTT
-	-	TRBV7-8	TRBJ1-1	CASSLWLGDTEAFF	TGTGCCAGCAGCTTATGGTTGGGAGACACTGAAGCTTTCTTT
-	-	TRBV6-4	TRBJ1-1	CASSVLIPDTYVNTEAFF	TGTGCCAGCAGTGTCCTAATTCCGGACACGTACGTGAACACTGAAGCTTTCTTT
TRBD1	-	TRBV7-2	TRBJ2-1	CASSWGQGRDNEQFF	TGTGCCAGCAGCTGGGGACAGGGGCGCGACAATGAGCAGTTCTTC
-	-	TRBV25-1	TRBJ2-5	CASSEEQGMETQYF	TGTGCCAGCAGTGAAGAACAGGGAATGGAGACCCAGTACTTC
TRBD2	once	TRBV4-3	TRBJ2-1	CASSQDTGTTRADEQFF	TGCGCCAGCAGCCAGGATACCGGGACTACCCGCGCGGATGAGCAGTTCTTC
-	-	TRBV29-1	TRBJ2-2	CSGKGAGELFF	TGCAGCGGGAAGGGGGCCGGGGAGCTGTTTTTT
-	-	TRBV27	TRBJ2-4	CASSFEQNIAKNIQYF	TGTGCCAGCAGTTTTGAACAGAACATAGCCAAAAACATTCAGTACTTC
-	-	TRBV2	TRBJ2-6	CASSVSGGSFANVLTF	TGTGCCAGCAGTGTCTCCGGGGGCAGCTTCGCCAACGTCCTGACTTTC
-	-	TRBV7-9	TRBJ1-6	CASSPTPVSNSPLHF	TGTGCCAGCAGCCCAACGCCCGTATCGAATTCACCCCTCCACTTT
-	-	TRBV29-1	TRBJ1-2	CSVDPGIGGYGYTF	TGCAGCGTTGACCCAGGGATCGGGGGCTATGGCTACACCTTC
-	-	TRBV11-2	TRBJ1-2	CASSLIGSYGYTF	TGTGCCAGCAGCTTAATAGGGAGCTATGGCTACACCTTC